This T cell receptor beta chain was sequenced in a study of blood T cell repertoires in COVID-19. Method: immunoSEQ multiplex PCR; TCRdb's copy keeps in-frame clones and lacks some. The data show about 210,000 clones, about 86% seen once. This clone came up once. V was cut by 3 bases and J by 6 bases, with 13 bases left in between. The CDR3 is 14 amino acids. Germline lookup yields CDR1 MDHEN and CDR2 SYDVKM. The receptor was isolated from a woman aged 50 to 60 with acute or convalescent COVID-19. Sequencing was performed on peripheral blood. The J gene is TRBJ2-3, the V gene TRBV28; D might be TRBD2 (6 bases). The CDR3 sequence is CASSFGRAGDTQYF. The CDR3, as DNA: TGTGCCAGCAGTTTTGGCAGGGCGGGGGATACGCAGTATTTT.